The rows below give T cell receptor beta chains drawn from one sample of a study of blood T cells in healthy people across ages. Using its own MiXCR run on the 5' RACE reads, TCRdb lists one record per CDR3 protein. The sample lists some 800,000 distinct CDR3 sequences; approximately 44% were seen once. The material sequenced was blood. The receptor source for this set is a man aged 55 to 70 in good health. CDR3s include the opening cysteine and the closing phenylalanine or tryptophan. Fields, in order: clone size, D gene, V gene, J gene, CDR3 protein, CDR3 DNA. D genes are given only for firm matches. Not all rows give a size; the values are once, few, many and, for expanded clones, a class.

few	TRBD1	TRBV9	TRBJ1-2	CASSPRGGTDYGYTF	TGTGCCAGCAGCCCCCGAGGGGGGACAGATTATGGCTACACCTTC
-	-	TRBV12-3/TRBV12-4	TRBJ1-5	CASRKQARGEAQPQHF	TGTGCCAGCAGAAAGCAGGCCCGAGGGGAGGCTCAGCCCCAGCATTTT
few	-	TRBV20-1	TRBJ1-1	CSAAPAGWGTEAFF	TGCAGTGCTGCTCCTGCAGGGTGGGGGACTGAAGCTTTCTTT
-	TRBD1	TRBV7-9	TRBJ1-2	CASKGHDRAPGYTF	TGTGCCAGCAAGGGACACGACAGGGCGCCGGGCTACACCTTC
-	-	TRBV5-5	TRBJ1-2	CASSLVGGNSYGYTF	TGTGCCAGCAGCTTGGTCGGGGGGAACAGCTATGGCTACACCTTC
-	-	TRBV3-1	TRBJ2-1	CASSPLVGGLTFGNEQFF	TGTGCCAGCAGCCCCTTGGTGGGGGGGCTCACCTTCGGCAATGAGCAGTTCTTC
-	-	TRBV4-1	TRBJ2-3	CASSQVQGSGATSTDTQYF	TGCGCCAGCAGCCAAGTTCAAGGATCAGGAGCCACTAGCACAGATACGCAGTATTTT
many	TRBD1	TRBV6-1	TRBJ1-2	CASSEDRVYGYTF	TGTGCCAGCAGTGAGGACAGGGTCTATGGCTACACCTTC
many	-	TRBV9	TRBJ2-7	CASSVTPGTYEQYF	TGTGCCAGCAGCGTAACTCCAGGGACCTACGAGCAGTACTTC
-	TRBD2	TRBV6-2/TRBV6-3	TRBJ2-1	CASSYAGLEQETQFF	TGTGCCAGCAGTTACGCGGGACTAGAGCAAGAGACCCAGTTCTTC
-	TRBD2	TRBV7-8	TRBJ2-2	CASSTTSGGTGELFF	TGTGCCAGCAGCACGACTAGCGGGGGCACCGGGGAGCTGTTTTTT
-	-	TRBV4-3	TRBJ1-4	CASSRNLNEKLFF	TGCGCCAGCAGCCGAAACCTTAATGAAAAACTGTTTTTT
few	-	TRBV7-7	TRBJ2-7	CASSPREGSYEQYF	TGTGCCAGCAGCCCCCGAGAGGGAAGCTACGAGCAGTACTTC
-	TRBD1	TRBV7-2	TRBJ1-2	CASTVGTANYGYTF	TGTGCCAGCACCGTAGGGACAGCTAACTATGGCTACACCTTC
-	-	TRBV7-6	TRBJ2-5	CASSLAILETQYF	TGTGCCAGCAGCTTAGCGATTCTAGAGACCCAGTACTTC
-	-	TRBV29-1	TRBJ1-1	CSVAIGGMNTEAFF	TGCAGCGTTGCAATCGGGGGTATGAACACTGAAGCTTTCTTT
-	-	TRBV6-6	TRBJ1-2	CASSAGPSNIYGYTF	TGTGCCAGCAGTGCAGGACCTAGTAACATCTATGGCTACACCTTC
-	-	TRBV5-1	TRBJ1-4	CASRLTFGNEKLFF	TGCGCCAGCCGGTTGACATTCGGAAATGAAAAACTGTTTTTT
-	TRBD2	TRBV7-2	TRBJ2-7	CASRGTSGGAFYNEQYF	TGTGCCAGCAGAGGGACTAGCGGGGGGGCGTTCTACAATGAGCAGTACTTC
-	TRBD1	TRBV25-1	TRBJ1-1	CASSVGGTEPFF	TGCGCCAGCAGTGTAGGGGGCACTGAACCTTTCTTT
few	TRBD2	TRBV6-5	TRBJ2-7	CASRIYERGDYEQYF	TGTGCCAGCAGAATCTACGAGCGGGGGGACTACGAGCAGTACTTC
few	TRBD2	TRBV7-2	TRBJ2-7	CASSPRDYHYEQYF	TGTGCCAGCAGCCCACGGGACTACCACTACGAGCAGTACTTC
-	-	TRBV7-2	TRBJ2-5	CASSPPVGGETQYF	TGTGCCAGCAGCCCTCCGGTGGGGGGAGAGACCCAGTACTTC
-	-	TRBV7-9	TRBJ2-1	CASRTRVRGGSYNEQFF	TGTGCCAGCAGGACCCGTGTGCGGGGAGGCTCCTACAATGAGCAGTTCTTC
few	TRBD2	TRBV5-5	TRBJ2-3	CASSLGREGPDTQYF	TGTGCCAGCAGCTTGGGCAGGGAGGGCCCAGATACGCAGTATTTT
few	-	TRBV6-1	TRBJ2-2	CASAQGRGELFF	TGTGCCAGCGCACAGGGTCGCGGGGAGCTGTTTTTT
few	TRBD2	TRBV3-1	TRBJ2-5	CASSQGTSGGGQETQYF	TGTGCCAGCAGCCAGGGGACTAGCGGGGGGGGCCAAGAGACCCAGTACTTC
few	-	TRBV11-2	TRBJ2-5	CASSLDPAGKETQYF	TGTGCCAGCAGCTTAGATCCCGCAGGGAAAGAGACCCAGTACTTC
many	TRBD1	TRBV20-1	TRBJ2-5	CSARGDREKTQYF	TGCAGTGCTAGAGGGGACAGGGAAAAGACCCAGTACTTC
-	TRBD2	TRBV5-1	TRBJ2-3	CASSLASGGDTQYF	TGCGCCAGCAGCTTGGCATCGGGGGGAGATACGCAGTATTTT
many	TRBD1	TRBV6-5	TRBJ2-5	CASSYRGQGAQETQYF	TGTGCCAGCAGTTACAGGGGACAGGGAGCGCAAGAGACCCAGTACTTC
-	-	TRBV14	TRBJ2-1	CASSQHGGPNEQFF	TGTGCCAGCAGCCAGCACGGGGGGCCGAATGAGCAGTTCTTC
few	-	TRBV4-1	TRBJ1-2	CASSQGEGANYGYTF	TGCGCCAGCAGCCAAGGCGAGGGGGCTAACTATGGCTACACCTTC
-	TRBD2	TRBV28	TRBJ2-4	CASVGSGGKEQYF	TGTGCCAGCGTCGGGTCGGGGGGGAAGGAGCAGTACTTC
-	-	TRBV7-2	TRBJ2-2	CASSRLANTGELFF	TGTGCCAGCAGCAGACTAGCGAACACCGGGGAGCTGTTTTTT
-	TRBD1	TRBV28	TRBJ1-2	CATTQGAEGCTF	TGTGCCACTACACAGGGGGCAGAGGGCTGCACCTTC
few	TRBD2	TRBV5-1	TRBJ2-1	CASSLSWGGYNEQFF	TGCGCCAGCAGCTTGTCGTGGGGGGGCTACAATGAGCAGTTCTTC
-	-	TRBV20-1	TRBJ1-5	CSARRDSGNQPQHF	TGCAGTGCTAGGCGAGACAGCGGCAATCAGCCCCAGCATTTT
-	-	TRBV7-2	TRBJ2-4	CASSSYGGIQYF	TGTGCCAGCAGCTCCTACGGGGGCATTCAGTACTTC
-	-	TRBV20-1	TRBJ1-5	CSARPQGSRSNQPQHF	TGCAGTGCTAGACCACAGGGATCCAGGAGCAATCAGCCCCAGCATTTT
few	-	TRBV5-1	TRBJ1-5	CASSLGPGHHQPQHF	TGCGCCAGCAGCTTGGGGCCAGGCCACCATCAGCCCCAGCATTTT
-	-	TRBV6-1	TRBJ1-2	CASKVRGGRDGYTF	TGTGCCAGCAAGGTCCGGGGAGGTAGAGATGGCTACACCTTC
few	TRBD2	TRBV20-1	TRBJ2-7	CSARDRVLAGVEQYF	TGCAGTGCTAGAGATCGGGTACTAGCGGGGGTTGAGCAGTACTTC
-	TRBD2	TRBV20-1	TRBJ2-3	CSANGGVSDTQYF	TGCAGTGCTAACGGGGGGGTGTCAGATACGCAGTATTTT
-	-	TRBV2	TRBJ1-2	CASSEEGEGYGYTF	TGTGCCAGCAGTGAAGAGGGCGAGGGCTATGGCTACACCTTC
-	TRBD1	TRBV7-8	TRBJ2-2	CASSLGTGVLTGELFF	TGTGCCAGCAGCTTAGGGACAGGGGTTCTCACCGGGGAGCTGTTTTTT
-	-	TRBV24-1	TRBJ2-3	CATSDLSNSPSDTQYF	TGTGCCACCAGTGATTTAAGCAATTCCCCCAGTGATACGCAGTATTTT
-	-	TRBV12-3/TRBV12-4	TRBJ2-3	CASSSRETSDTQYF	TGTGCCAGCAGTTCCAGAGAGACTAGTGATACGCAGTATTTT
few	-	TRBV20-1	TRBJ1-1	CSARDSGNTEAFF	TGCAGTGCTCGGGACTCAGGGAACACTGAAGCTTTCTTT
few	TRBD1	TRBV19	TRBJ2-4	CASSHTGGENIQYF	TGTGCCAGTAGTCACACAGGGGGCGAAAACATTCAGTACTTC
few	TRBD1	TRBV5-1	TRBJ2-7	CASSARSGGEQYF	TGCGCCAGCAGCGCCCGATCAGGGGGCGAGCAGTACTTC
-	-	TRBV7-2	TRBJ2-7	CASSLGVSRGGEQYF	TGTGCCAGCAGCTTAGGGGTGTCGCGAGGAGGCGAGCAGTACTTC
-	-	TRBV20-1	TRBJ2-7	CSARDPQRSSYEQYF	TGCAGTGCTAGAGACCCTCAGAGGAGCTCCTACGAGCAGTACTTC
few	-	TRBV20-1	TRBJ2-4	CSASVFDLAKNIQYF	TGCAGTGCTAGCGTGTTCGATTTAGCCAAAAACATTCAGTACTTC
many	TRBD1	TRBV20-1	TRBJ1-2	CSATDRGQVGYTF	TGCAGTGCTACGGACAGGGGGCAGGTTGGCTACACCTTC